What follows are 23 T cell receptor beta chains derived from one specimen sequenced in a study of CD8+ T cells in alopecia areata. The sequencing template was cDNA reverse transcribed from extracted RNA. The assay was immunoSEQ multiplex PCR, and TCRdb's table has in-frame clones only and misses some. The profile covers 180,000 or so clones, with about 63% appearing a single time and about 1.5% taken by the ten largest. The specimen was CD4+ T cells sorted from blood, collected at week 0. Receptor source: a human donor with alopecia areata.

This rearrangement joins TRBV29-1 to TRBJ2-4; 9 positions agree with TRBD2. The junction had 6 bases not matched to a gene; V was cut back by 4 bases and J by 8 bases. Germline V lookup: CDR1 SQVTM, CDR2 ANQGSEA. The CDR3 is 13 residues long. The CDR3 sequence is CSVGFSGGYIQYF. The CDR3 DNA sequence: TGCAGCGTTGGATTTAGCGGGGGTTACATTCAGTACTTC.

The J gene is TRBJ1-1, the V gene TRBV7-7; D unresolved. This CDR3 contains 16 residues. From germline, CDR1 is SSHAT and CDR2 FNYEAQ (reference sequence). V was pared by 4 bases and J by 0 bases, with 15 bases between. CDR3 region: CASSSRTGPMNTEAFF. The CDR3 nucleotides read TGTGCCAGCAGCTCGCGGACGGGTCCGATGAACACTGAAGCTTTCTTT.

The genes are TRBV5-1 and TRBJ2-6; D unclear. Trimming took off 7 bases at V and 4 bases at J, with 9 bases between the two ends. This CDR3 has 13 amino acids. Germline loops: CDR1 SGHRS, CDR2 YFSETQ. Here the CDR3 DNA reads TGCGCCAGCGCAGGCCTCGGGGCCAACGTCCTGACTTTC. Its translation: CASAGLGANVLTF. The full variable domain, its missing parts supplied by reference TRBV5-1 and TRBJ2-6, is KAGVTQTPRYLIKTRGQQVTLSCSPISGHRSVSWYQQTPGQGLQFLFEYFSETQRNKGNFPGRFSGRQFSNSRSEMNVSTLELGDSALYLCASAGLGANVLTFGAGSRLTVL.

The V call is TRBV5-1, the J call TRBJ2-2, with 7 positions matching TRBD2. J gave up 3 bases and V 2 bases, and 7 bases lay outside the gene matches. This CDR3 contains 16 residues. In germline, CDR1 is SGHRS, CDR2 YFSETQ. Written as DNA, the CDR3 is TGCGCCAGCAGCTTCCGGGGGAGGGCGGACACCGGGGAGCTGTTTTTT. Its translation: CASSFRGRADTGELFF.

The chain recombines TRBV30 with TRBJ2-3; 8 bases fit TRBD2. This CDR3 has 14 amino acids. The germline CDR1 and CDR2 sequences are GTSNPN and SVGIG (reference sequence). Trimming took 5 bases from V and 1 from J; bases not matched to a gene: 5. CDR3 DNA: TGTGCCTGGGACCATAGCGGGGGCACAGATACGCAGTATTTT. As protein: CAWDHSGGTDTQYF.

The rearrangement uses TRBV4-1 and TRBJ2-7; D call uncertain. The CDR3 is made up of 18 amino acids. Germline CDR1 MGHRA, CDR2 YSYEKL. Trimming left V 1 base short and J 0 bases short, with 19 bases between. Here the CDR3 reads CASSQVVSPARYSYEQYF. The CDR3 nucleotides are TGCGCCAGCAGCCAAGTGGTATCTCCGGCCAGGTACTCCTACGAGCAGTACTTC.

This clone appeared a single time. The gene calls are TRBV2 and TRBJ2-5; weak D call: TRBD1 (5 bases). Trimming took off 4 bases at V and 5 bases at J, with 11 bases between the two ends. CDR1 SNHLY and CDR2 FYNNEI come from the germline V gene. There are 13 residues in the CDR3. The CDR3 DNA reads TGTGCCAGCAGTGTAGGGGCGCCTGAGACCCAGTACTTC. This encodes CASSVGAPETQYF.

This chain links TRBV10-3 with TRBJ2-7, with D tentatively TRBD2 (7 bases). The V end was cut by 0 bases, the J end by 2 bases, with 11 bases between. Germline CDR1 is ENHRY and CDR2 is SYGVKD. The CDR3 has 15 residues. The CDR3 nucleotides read TGTGCCATCAGTGAGTCGGGGGGGCCACCCTACGAGCAGTACTTC. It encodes CAISESGGPPYEQYF.

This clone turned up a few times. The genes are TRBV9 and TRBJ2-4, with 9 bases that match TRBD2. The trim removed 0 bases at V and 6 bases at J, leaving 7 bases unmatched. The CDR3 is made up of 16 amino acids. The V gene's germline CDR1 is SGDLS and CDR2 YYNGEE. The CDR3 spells CASSVGVERGANIQYF. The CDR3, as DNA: TGTGCCAGCAGCGTAGGAGTCGAGCGGGGGGCAAACATTCAGTACTTC.

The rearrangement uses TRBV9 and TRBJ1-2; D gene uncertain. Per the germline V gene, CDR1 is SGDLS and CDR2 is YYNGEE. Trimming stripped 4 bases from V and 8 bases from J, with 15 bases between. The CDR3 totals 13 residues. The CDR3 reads CASSQPATGGYTF. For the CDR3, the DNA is TGTGCCAGCAGCCAACCGGCAACGGGCGGCTACACCTTC.

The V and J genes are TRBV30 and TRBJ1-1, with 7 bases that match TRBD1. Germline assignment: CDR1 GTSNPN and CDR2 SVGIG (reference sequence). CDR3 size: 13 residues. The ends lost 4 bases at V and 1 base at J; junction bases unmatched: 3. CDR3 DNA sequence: TGTGCCTGGAACAGGGGCCAGAACACTGAAGCTTTCTTT. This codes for CAWNRGQNTEAFF.

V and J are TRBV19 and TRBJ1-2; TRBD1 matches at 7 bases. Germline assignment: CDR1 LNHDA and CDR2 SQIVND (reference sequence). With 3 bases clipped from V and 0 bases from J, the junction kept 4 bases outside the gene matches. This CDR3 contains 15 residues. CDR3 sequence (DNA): TGTGCCAGTAGTATTGGGGGACAGACTAACTATGGCTACACCTTC. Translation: CASSIGGQTNYGYTF.

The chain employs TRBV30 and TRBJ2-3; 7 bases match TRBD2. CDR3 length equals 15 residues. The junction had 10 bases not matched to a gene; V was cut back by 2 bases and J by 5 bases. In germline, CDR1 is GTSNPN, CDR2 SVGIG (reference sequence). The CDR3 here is CAWSTWGGNIDTQYF. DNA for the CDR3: TGTGCCTGGAGTACATGGGGGGGGAACATAGATACGCAGTATTTT. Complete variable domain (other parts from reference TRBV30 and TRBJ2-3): SQTIHQWPATLVQPVGSPLSLECTVEGTSNPNLYWYRQAAGRGLQLLFYSVGIGQISSEVPQNLSASRPQDRQFILSSKKLLLSDSGFYLCAWSTWGGNIDTQYFGPGTRLTVL.

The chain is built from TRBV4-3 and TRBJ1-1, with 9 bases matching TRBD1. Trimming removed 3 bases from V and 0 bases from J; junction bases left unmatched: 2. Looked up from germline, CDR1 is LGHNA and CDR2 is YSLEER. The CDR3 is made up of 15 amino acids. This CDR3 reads CASSQGQGLNTEAFF. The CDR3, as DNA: TGCGCCAGCAGCCAGGGACAGGGCCTGAACACTGAAGCTTTCTTT.

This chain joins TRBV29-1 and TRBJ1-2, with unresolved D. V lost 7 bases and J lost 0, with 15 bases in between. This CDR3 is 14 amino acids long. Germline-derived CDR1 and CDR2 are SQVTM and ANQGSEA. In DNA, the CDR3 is TGCAGCGCCCCCCAGGCGCGTCCTAACTATGGCTACACCTTC. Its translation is CSAPQARPNYGYTF.

CDR3: CAWSRQAQETQYF. CDR3 bases: TGTGCCTGGAGCCGACAGGCCCAAGAGACCCAGTACTTC. The V gene is TRBV30, the J gene TRBJ2-5; D might be TRBD1 (6 bases). In germline, CDR1 is GTSNPN, CDR2 SVGIG (reference sequence). The CDR3 totals 13 residues. V was pared by 3 bases and J by 1 base, with 9 bases between.

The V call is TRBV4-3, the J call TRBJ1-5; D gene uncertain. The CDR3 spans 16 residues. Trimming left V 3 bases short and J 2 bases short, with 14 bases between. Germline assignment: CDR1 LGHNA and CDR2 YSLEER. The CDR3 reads CASSHQNLVGNQPQHF. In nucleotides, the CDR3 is TGCGCCAGCAGCCACCAAAACCTGGTGGGCAATCAGCCCCAGCATTTT.

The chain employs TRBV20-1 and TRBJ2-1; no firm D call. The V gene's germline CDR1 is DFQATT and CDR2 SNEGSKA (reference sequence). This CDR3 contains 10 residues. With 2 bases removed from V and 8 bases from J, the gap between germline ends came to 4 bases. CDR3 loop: CSARQDEQFF. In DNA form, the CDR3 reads TGCAGTGCTAGACAAGATGAGCAGTTCTTC.

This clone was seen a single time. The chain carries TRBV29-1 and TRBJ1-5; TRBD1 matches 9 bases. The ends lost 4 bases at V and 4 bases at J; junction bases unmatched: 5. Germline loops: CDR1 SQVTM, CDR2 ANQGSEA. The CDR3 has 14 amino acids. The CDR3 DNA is TGCAGCGTTGCGGGACAGGGTCAGAATCAGCCCCAGCATTTT. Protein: CSVAGQGQNQPQHF.

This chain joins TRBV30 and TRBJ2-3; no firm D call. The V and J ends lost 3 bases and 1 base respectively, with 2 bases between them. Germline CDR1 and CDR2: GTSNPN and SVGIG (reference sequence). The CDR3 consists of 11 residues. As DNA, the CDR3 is TGTGCCTGGAGGGGCACAGATACGCAGTATTTT. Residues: CAWRGTDTQYF.

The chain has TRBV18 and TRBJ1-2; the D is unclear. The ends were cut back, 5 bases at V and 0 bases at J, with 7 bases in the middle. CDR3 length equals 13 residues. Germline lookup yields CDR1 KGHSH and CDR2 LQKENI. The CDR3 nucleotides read TGTGCCAGCTCAATCGGCGCTAACTATGGCTACACCTTC. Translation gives CASSIGANYGYTF.

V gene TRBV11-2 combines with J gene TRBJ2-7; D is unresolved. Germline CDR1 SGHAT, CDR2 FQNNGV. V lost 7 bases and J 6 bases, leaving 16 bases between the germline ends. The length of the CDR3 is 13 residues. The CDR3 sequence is CASTQFRQTEQYF. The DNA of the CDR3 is TGTGCCAGCACCCAATTTCGCCAAACCGAGCAGTACTTC.

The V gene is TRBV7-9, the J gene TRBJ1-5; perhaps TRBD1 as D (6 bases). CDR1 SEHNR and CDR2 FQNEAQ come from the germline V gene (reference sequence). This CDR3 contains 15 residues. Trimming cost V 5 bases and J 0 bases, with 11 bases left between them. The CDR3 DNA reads TGTGCCAGCAGCCCACCAGGGGATAGCAATCAGCCCCAGCATTTT. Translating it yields CASSPPGDSNQPQHF.